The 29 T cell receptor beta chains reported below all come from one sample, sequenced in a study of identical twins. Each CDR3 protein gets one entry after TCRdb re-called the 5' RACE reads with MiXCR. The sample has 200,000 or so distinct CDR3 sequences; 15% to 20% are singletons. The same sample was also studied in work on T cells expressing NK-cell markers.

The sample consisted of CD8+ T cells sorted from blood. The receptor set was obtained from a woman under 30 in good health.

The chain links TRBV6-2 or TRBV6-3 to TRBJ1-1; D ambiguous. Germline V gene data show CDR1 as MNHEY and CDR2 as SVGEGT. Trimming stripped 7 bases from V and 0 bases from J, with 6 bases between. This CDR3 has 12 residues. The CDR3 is CASTALNTEAFF. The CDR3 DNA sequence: TGTGCCAGCACAGCACTGAACACTGAAGCTTTCTTT.

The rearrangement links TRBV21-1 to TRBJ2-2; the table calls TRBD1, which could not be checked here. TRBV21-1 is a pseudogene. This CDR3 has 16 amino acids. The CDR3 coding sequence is TGTGCCAGCAGCAAAAGGAGAGGGGTCGTGGCCGGGGAGCTGTTTTTT. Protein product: CASSKRRGVVAGELFF.

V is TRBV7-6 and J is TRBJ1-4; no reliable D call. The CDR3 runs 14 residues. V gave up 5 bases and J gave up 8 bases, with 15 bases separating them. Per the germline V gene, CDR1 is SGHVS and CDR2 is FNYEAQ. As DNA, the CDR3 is TGTGCCAGCAGCACCGGACGGACTACGGAAAAACTGTTTTTT. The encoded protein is CASSTGRTTEKLFF.

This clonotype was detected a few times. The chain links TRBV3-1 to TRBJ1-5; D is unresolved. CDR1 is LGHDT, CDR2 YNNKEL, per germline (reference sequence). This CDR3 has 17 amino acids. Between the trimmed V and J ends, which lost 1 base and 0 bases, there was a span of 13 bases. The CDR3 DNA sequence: TGTGCCAGCAGCCAAGGGTCCGGACCCTATAGCAATCAGCCCCAGCATTTT. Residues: CASSQGSGPYSNQPQHF.

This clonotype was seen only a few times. The CDR3, as DNA: TGTGCCAGCAGTCCGAGGGAGGCACCCGCCAGCTCCTACAATGAGCAGTTCTTC. It encodes CASSPREAPASSYNEQFF. This chain uses TRBV12-3 or TRBV12-4 with TRBJ2-1; tentatively, D is TRBD2 (6 bases). V lost 5 bases to trimming and J lost 0 bases, with 20 bases between them. CDR3 size: 18 residues.

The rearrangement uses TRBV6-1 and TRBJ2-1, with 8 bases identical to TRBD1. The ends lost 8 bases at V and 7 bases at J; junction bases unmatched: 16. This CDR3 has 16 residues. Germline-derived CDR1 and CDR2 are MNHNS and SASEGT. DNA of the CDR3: TGTGCCAGCTGCCCCTCCCGGGACAGGAATAGGAATGAGCAGTTCTTC. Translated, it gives CASCPSRDRNRNEQFF.

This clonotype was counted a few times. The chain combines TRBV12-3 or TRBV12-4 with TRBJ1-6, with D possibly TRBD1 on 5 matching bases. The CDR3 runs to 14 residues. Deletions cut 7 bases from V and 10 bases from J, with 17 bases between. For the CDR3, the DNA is TGTGCCAGCAATCTCGGGGGGGTAAACTCACCCCTCCACTTT. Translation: CASNLGGVNSPLHF.

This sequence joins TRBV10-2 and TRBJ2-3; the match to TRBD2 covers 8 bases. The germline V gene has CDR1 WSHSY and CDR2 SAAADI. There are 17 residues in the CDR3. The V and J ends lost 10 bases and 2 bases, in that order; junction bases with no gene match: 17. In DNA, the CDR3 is TGCGCCACCAGGCCGGGGGTAGCGGGGACCTCCACAGATACGCAGTATTTT. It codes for CATRPGVAGTSTDTQYF.

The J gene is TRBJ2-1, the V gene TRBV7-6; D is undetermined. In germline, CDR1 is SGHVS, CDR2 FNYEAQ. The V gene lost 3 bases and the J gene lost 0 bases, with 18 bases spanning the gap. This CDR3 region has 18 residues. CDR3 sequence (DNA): TGTGCCAGCAGCTTGTTCCGGTCCCCGGTCAGCTCCTACAATGAGCAGTTCTTC. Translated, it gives CASSLFRSPVSSYNEQFF.

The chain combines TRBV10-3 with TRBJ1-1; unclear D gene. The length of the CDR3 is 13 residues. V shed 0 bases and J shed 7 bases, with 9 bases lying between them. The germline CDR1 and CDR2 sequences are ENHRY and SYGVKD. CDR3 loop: CAISESVGNEAFF. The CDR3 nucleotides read TGTGCCATCAGTGAGTCAGTTGGGAATGAAGCTTTCTTT.

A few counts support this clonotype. The CDR3 loop reads CSVGQDGEQYF. The CDR3 DNA sequence: TGCAGCGTGGGACAGGACGGCGAGCAGTACTTC. The J gene is TRBJ2-7, the V gene TRBV29-1; 8 bases align to TRBD1. The germline gives CDR1 SQVTM, CDR2 ANQGSEA. This CDR3 region has 11 residues. V gave up 6 bases and J gave up 6 bases; unmatched junction bases: 4.

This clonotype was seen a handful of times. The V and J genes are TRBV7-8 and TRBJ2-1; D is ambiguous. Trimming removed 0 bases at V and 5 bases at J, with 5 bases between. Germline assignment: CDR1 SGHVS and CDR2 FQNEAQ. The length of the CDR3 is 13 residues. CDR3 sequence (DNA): TGTGCCAGCAGCTTAGCACTTAACAATGAGCAGTTCTTC. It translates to CASSLALNNEQFF. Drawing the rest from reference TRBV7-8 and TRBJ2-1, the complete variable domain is GAGVSQSPRYKVAKRGQDVALRCDPISGHVSLFWYQQALGQGPEFLTYFQNEAQLDKSGLPSDRFFAERPEGSVSTLKIQRTQQEDSAVYLCASSLALNNEQFFGPGTRLTVL.

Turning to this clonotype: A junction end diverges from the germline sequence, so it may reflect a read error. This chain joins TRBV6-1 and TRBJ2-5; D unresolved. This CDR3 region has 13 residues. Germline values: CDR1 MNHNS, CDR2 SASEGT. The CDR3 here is CASSTDGGKTRYF. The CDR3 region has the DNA TGTGCCAGCAGTACAGACGGTGGAAAGACCCGGTACTTC.

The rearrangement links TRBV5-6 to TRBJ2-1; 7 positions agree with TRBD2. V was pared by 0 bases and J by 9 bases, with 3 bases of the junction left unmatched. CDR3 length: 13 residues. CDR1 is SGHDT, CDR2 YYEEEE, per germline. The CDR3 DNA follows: TGTGCCAGCAGCTTGGGACTAGCACTTGAGCAGTTCTTC. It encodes CASSLGLALEQFF. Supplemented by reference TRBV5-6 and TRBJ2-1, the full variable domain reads DAGVTQSPTHLIKTRGQQVTLRCSPKSGHDTVSWYQQALGQGPQFIFQYYEEEERQRGNFPDRFSGHQFPNYSSELNVNALLLGDSALYLCASSLGLALEQFFGPGTRLTVL.

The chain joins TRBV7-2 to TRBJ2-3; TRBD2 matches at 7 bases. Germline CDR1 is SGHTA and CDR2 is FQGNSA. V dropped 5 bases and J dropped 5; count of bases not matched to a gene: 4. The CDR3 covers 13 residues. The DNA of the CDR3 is TGTGCCAGCAGCCTGTGGGGGGGAGATACGCAGTATTTT. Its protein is CASSLWGGDTQYF.

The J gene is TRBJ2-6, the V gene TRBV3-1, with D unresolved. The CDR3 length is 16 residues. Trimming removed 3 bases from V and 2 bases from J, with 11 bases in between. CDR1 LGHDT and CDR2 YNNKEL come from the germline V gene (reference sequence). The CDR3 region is CASSHSQSPGANVLTF. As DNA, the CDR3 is TGTGCCAGCAGCCACTCTCAGTCCCCTGGGGCCAACGTCCTGACTTTC. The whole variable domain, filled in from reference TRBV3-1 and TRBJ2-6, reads DTAVSQTPKYLVTQMGNDKSIKCEQNLGHDTMYWYKQDSKKFLKIMFSYNNKELIINETVPNRFSPKSPDKAHLNLHINSLELGDSAVYFCASSHSQSPGANVLTFGAGSRLTVL.

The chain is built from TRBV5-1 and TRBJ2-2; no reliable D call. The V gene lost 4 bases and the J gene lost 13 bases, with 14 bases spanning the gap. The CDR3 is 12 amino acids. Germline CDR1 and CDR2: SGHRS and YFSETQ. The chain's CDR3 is CASSPNTDGLFF. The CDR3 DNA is TGCGCCAGCAGCCCGAACACGGACGGGCTGTTTTTT.

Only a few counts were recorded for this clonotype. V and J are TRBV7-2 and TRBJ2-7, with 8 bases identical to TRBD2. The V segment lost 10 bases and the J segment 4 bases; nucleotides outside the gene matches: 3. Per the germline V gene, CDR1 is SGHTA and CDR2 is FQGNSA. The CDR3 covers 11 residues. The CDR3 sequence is CATRGGYEQYF. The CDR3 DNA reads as TGTGCCACTCGGGGGGGGTACGAGCAGTACTTC. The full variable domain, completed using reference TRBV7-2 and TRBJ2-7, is GAGVSQSPSNKVTEKGKDVELRCDPISGHTALYWYRQSLGQGLEFLIYFQGNSAPDKSGLPSDRFSAERTGGSVSTLTIQRTQQEDSAVYLCATRGGYEQYFGPGTRLTVT.

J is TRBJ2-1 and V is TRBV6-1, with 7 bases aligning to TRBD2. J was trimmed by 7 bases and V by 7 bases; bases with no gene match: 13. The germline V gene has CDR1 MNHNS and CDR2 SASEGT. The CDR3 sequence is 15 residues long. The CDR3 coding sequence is TGTGCCAGCAATGGGGGGGGAGCGGCCTGGAATGAGCAGTTCTTC. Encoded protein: CASNGGGAAWNEQFF.

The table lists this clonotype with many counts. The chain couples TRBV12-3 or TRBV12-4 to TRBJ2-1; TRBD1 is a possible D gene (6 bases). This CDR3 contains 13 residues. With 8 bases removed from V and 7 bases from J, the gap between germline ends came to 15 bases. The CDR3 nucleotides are TGTGCCAGCGGTTGGGTCCAGGGGAATGAGCAGTTCTTC. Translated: CASGWVQGNEQFF.

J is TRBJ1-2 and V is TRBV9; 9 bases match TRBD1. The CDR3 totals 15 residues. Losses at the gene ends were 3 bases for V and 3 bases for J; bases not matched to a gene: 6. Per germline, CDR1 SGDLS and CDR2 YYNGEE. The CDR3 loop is CASSARGTGYYGYTF. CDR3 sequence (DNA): TGTGCCAGCAGCGCCCGCGGGACAGGGTACTATGGCTACACCTTC.

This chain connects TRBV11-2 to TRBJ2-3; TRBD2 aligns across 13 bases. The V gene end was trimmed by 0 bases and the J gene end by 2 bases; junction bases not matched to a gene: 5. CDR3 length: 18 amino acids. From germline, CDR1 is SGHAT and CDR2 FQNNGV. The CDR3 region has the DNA TGTGCCAGCAGCTTAGATGCGACTAGCGGGGGGTACACAGATACGCAGTATTTT. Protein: CASSLDATSGGYTDTQYF. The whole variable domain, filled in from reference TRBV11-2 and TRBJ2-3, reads EAGVAQSPRYKIIEKRQSVAFWCNPISGHATLYWYQQILGQGPKLLIQFQNNGVVDDSQLPKDRFSAERLKGVDSTLKIQPAKLEDSAVYLCASSLDATSGGYTDTQYFGPGTRLTVL.

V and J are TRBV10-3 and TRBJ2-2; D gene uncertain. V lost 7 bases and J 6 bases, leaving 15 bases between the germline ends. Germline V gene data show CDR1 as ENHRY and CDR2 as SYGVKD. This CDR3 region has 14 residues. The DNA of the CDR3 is TGTGCCATCAACCCCTCCGTGGAAGCCGGGGAGCTGTTTTTT. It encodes CAINPSVEAGELFF.

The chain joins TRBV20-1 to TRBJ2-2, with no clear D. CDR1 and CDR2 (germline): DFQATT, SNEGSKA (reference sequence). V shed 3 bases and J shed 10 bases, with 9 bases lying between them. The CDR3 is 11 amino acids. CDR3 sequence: CSARDRVELFF. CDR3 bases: TGCAGTGCTAGGGATAGGGTGGAGCTGTTTTTT.

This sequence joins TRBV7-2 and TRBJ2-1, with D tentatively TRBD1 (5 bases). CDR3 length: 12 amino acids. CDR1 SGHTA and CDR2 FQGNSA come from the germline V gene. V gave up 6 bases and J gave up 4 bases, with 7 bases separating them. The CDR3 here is CASRDSYNEQFF. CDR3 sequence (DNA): TGTGCCAGCAGAGACAGTTACAATGAGCAGTTCTTC.

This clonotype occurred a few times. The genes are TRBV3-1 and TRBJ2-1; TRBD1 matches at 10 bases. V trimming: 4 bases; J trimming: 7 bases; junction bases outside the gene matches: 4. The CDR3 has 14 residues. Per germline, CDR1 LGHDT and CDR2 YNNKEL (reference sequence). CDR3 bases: TGTGCCAGCAGCCGACAGGGGGCTAAGAATGAGCAGTTCTTC. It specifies CASSRQGAKNEQFF.

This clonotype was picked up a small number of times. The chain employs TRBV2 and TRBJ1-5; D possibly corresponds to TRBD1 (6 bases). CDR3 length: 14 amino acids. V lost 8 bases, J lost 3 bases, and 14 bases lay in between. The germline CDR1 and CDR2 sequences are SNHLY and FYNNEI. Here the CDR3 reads CASYSGAYNQPQHF. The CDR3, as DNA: TGTGCCAGCTACTCGGGGGCCTACAATCAGCCCCAGCATTTT.

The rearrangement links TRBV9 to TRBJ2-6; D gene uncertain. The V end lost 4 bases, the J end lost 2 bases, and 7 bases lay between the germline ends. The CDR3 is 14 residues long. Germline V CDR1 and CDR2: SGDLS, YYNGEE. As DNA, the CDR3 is TGTGCCAGCAGCCCTCCCACTGGGGCCAACGTCCTGACTTTC. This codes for CASSPPTGANVLTF.

CDR3 coding DNA: TGCGCCAGCAGCCAAGGGCTAGCGGTCTACAATGAGCAGTTCTTC. It codes for CASSQGLAVYNEQFF. The chain uses TRBV4-3 and TRBJ2-1, with 7 bases identical to TRBD2. This CDR3 contains 15 residues. J lost 3 bases, V lost 1 base, and 3 bases had no gene match. Germline lookup yields CDR1 LGHNA and CDR2 YSLEER.